Listed below are T cell receptor beta chains from one sample, sequenced in a study of blood T cells in healthy people across ages. MiXCR, run by TCRdb on the 5' RACE reads, gives a single entry per CDR3 protein. The sample includes approximately 800,000 distinct CDR3 sequences, 56% seen only once; the top ten take around 25%. Sequences were obtained from blood. The receptor set was obtained from a man aged 40-49 years in good health. CDR3s include the opening cysteine and the closing phenylalanine or tryptophan. The D gene is left open where the match is weak. Not every row has a clone size; where given, it reads once, few, many or a size class.

>NA|TRBV6-1|TRBJ1-1|NA
CGAGERNTEAFF
TGTGGGGCGGGCGAGAGGAACACTGAAGCTTTCTTT
>once|TRBV7-8|TRBJ2-7|TRBD2
CASSPPTSGRAYEQYF
TGTGCCAGCAGCCCTCCGACTAGCGGGAGGGCCTACGAGCAGTACTTC
>NA|TRBV20-1|TRBJ2-7|TRBD2
CSARDRSGREGIYEQYF
TGCAGTGCTAGAGATCGATCAGGGCGGGAGGGGATATACGAGCAGTACTTC
>NA|TRBV28|TRBJ2-7|NA
CASRGGTFGSYEQYF
TGTGCCAGCAGGGGGGGGACATTTGGGTCATACGAGCAGTACTTC
>NA|TRBV6-4|TRBJ2-5|TRBD1
CASGAGTGGNEQYF
TGTGCCAGCGGTGCCGGGACAGGGGGCAATGAGCAGTACTTC
>few|TRBV11-3|TRBJ2-7|NA
CASSAIRVPEQYF
TGTGCCAGCAGCGCTATCAGGGTTCCCGAGCAGTACTTC
>NA|TRBV11-2|TRBJ2-3|TRBD2
CASSFYSGGVTDTQYF
TGTGCCAGCAGCTTCTACAGCGGGGGTGTCACAGATACGCAGTATTTT
>once|TRBV7-2|TRBJ1-5|TRBD1
CASSLQGDRGQPQHF
TGTGCCAGCAGCCTACAGGGGGATAGAGGTCAGCCCCAGCATTTT
>NA|TRBV2|TRBJ2-7|NA
CASSGRAPRAYEQYF
TGTGCCAGCAGTGGGCGGGCCCCCCGGGCCTACGAGCAGTACTTC
>NA|TRBV5-5|TRBJ1-5|TRBD1
CASSLKDREGNQPQHF
TGTGCCAGCAGCTTGAAGGACAGGGAGGGAAATCAGCCCCAGCATTTT
>NA|TRBV5-1|TRBJ2-3|NA
CASSPQLFQRASTDTQYF
TGCGCCAGCAGCCCCCAATTGTTCCAGCGGGCTAGCACAGATACGCAGTATTTT
>few|TRBV6-4|TRBJ2-1|NA
CASSGGQGNEQFF
TGTGCCAGCAGTGGGGGGCAAGGGAATGAGCAGTTCTTC
>NA|TRBV4-1|TRBJ2-3|TRBD2
CASSLSGRALSTDTQYF
TGCGCCAGCAGCCTTAGCGGGAGGGCCCTGAGCACAGATACGCAGTATTTT
>NA|TRBV12-5|TRBJ2-3|NA
CASGLTSTDTQYF
TGTGCTAGTGGCCTCACTAGCACAGATACGCAGTATTTT
>NA|TRBV30|TRBJ2-2|NA
CAWGDSDRELFF
TGTGCCTGGGGGGACTCCGACCGGGAGCTGTTTTTT
>NA|TRBV11-2|TRBJ2-1|NA
CASSLDRLGGQFF
TGTGCCAGCAGCTTAGATCGTTTGGGGGGGCAGTTCTTC
>NA|TRBV29-1|TRBJ2-5|NA
CSVQDAWETQYF
TGCAGCGTTCAGGATGCATGGGAGACCCAGTACTTC
>NA|TRBV7-3|TRBJ2-3|NA
CASSLIAGTTDTQYF
TGTGCCAGCAGCTTAATCGCGGGCACAACGGATACGCAGTATTTT
>few|TRBV20-1|TRBJ2-7|NA
CSARDWGGGTEQYF
TGCAGTGCTAGAGATTGGGGTGGGGGAACCGAGCAGTACTTC
>NA|TRBV29-1|TRBJ2-7|NA
CSVRSGLNEQYF
TGCAGCGTCCGTTCAGGGCTTAACGAGCAGTACTTC
>NA|TRBV28|TRBJ2-7|TRBD1
CASRPGQGDWYF
TGTGCCAGCAGACCGGGACAGGGTGACTGGTACTTC
>few|TRBV28|TRBJ2-7|TRBD2
CASSSGLGTYEQYF
TGTGCCAGCAGTTCGGGACTAGGGACCTACGAGCAGTACTTC
>NA|TRBV20-1|TRBJ2-3|NA
CSARDDEYSTDTQYF
TGCAGTGCTAGGGACGACGAATATAGCACAGATACGCAGTATTTT
>few|TRBV20-1|TRBJ2-3|TRBD2
CSASRAGGSMVADTQYF
TGCAGTGCTAGTCGAGCGGGAGGGAGTATGGTCGCAGATACGCAGTATTTT
>once|TRBV5-1|TRBJ2-3|NA
CASSLAYGTDTQYF
TGCGCCAGCAGCTTGGCCTACGGCACAGATACGCAGTATTTT
>NA|TRBV9|TRBJ2-3|TRBD2
CASSVGLAGTDTQYF
TGTGCCAGCAGCGTAGGACTAGCGGGAACAGATACGCAGTATTTT
>few|TRBV5-1|TRBJ2-5|NA
CASSLVTTAQETQYF
TGCGCCAGCAGCTTGGTGACGACAGCCCAAGAGACCCAGTACTTC
>few|TRBV27|TRBJ1-2|NA
CASSPRLIGVHGYTF
TGTGCCAGCAGTCCCCGGCTGATTGGGGTCCATGGCTACACCTTC
>NA|TRBV5-1|TRBJ2-7|NA
CASSLGGPGLDEQYF
TGCGCCAGCAGCTTGGGGGGACCAGGATTGGACGAGCAGTACTTC
>NA|TRBV20-1|TRBJ2-4|NA
CSAREEGNIQYF
TGCAGTGCTAGAGAGGAGGGGAACATTCAGTACTTC